This T cell receptor beta chain appears in the sequencing data of a study of blood T cell repertoires in COVID-19. As for the study in general: Acute and convalescent COVID-19 samples came from the United States, Italy and Spain. Nucleic acid was either cDNA or gDNA, and it came from T cells, B-cell-depleted T cells, or PBMCs.

Looked up from germline, CDR1 is MNHEY and CDR2 is SMNVEV (reference sequence). V was pared by 5 bases and J by 5 bases, with 8 bases of the junction left unmatched. The CDR3 is 16 residues long. Clones were sequenced by immunoSEQ multiplex PCR, and TCRdb holds only the in-frame ones, with some missing. The repertoire holds a few hundred thousand clones, with around 84% as singletons. This sequence joins TRBV27 and TRBJ2-3, with TRBD2 matching 12 bases. The sequenced material came from peripheral blood. The TCR was taken from a human donor in a cohort sampled during active COVID-19. The CDR3, as DNA: TGTGCCAGCAGTAACGGCCTAGCGGGAGGGTTAGATACGCAGTATTTT. Protein: CASSNGLAGGLDTQYF.